This entry features one T cell receptor (beta chain) sequence. As yet, its antigen is unknown. This specimen comes from a study of cytomegalovirus exposure and HLA in healthy donors. Points from the study as a whole: The majority of TCR sequences were rare, yet some public TCRs appeared in many donors.

PCR primers comprised 60 Vbeta and 13 Jbeta primers. TCRdb's copy holds only in-frame clones and misses some; the assay was immunoSEQ multiplex PCR. The sample shows around 150,000 clones, 82% of them seen only once. Per germline, CDR1 LNHDA and CDR2 SQIVND (reference sequence). The CDR3 loop spans 14 amino acids. The V gene lost 6 bases and the J gene lost 5 bases, with 15 bases spanning the gap. The chain has TRBV19 and TRBJ2-3; maybe TRBD2 (7 bases). This receptor was obtained from a girl aged 2 to 10 in good health and CMV-seropositive. Sequencing input: PBMCs. The CDR3 spells CASSLGGGGDTQYF. CDR3 bases: TGTGCCAGTAGCCTCGGAGGGGGGGGAGATACGCAGTATTTT.